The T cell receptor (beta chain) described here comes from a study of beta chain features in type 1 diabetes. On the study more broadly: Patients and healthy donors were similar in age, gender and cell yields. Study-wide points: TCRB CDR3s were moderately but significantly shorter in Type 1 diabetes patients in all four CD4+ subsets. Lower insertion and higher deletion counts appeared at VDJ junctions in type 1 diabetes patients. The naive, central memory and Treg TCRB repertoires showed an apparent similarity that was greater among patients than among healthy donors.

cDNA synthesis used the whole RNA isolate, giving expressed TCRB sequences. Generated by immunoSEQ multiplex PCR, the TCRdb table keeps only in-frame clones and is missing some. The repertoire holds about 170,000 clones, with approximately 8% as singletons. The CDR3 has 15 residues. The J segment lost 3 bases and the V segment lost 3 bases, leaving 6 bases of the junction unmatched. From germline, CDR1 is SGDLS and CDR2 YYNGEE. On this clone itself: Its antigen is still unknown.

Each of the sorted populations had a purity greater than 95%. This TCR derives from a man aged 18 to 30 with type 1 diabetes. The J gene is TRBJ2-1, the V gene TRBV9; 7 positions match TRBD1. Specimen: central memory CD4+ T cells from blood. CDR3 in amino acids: CASSAPGQHYNEQFF. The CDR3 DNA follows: TGTGCCAGCAGCGCTCCGGGACAGCACTACAATGAGCAGTTCTTC.